This entry lists 8 T cell receptor beta chains sequenced from one sample in a study of blood T cell repertoires in COVID-19. The protocol was immunoSEQ multiplex PCR, while the TCRdb copy is restricted to in-frame clones and leaves out a portion. The table includes about 110,000 clones, more than 70% detected once. The source material was peripheral blood. The receptor set was obtained from a man in his fifties with active or convalescent COVID-19.

The genes are TRBV24-1 and TRBJ2-7, with 11 bases lining up with TRBD2. Germline V gene data show CDR1 as KGHDR and CDR2 as SFDVKD. J was trimmed by 4 bases and V by 1 base; bases with no gene match: 8. CDR3 length equals 17 residues. The CDR3 is CATSDLVPTSGIYEQYF. CDR3 nucleotide sequence: TGTGCCACCAGTGATTTAGTGCCGACTAGCGGGATTTACGAGCAGTACTTC.

This rearrangement joins TRBV18 to TRBJ2-7; the match to TRBD2 covers 8 bases. The germline V gene encodes CDR1 KGHSH and CDR2 LQKENI. The CDR3 sequence is 17 residues long. The V and J ends lost 3 bases and 0 bases, in that order; junction bases with no gene match: 10. The CDR3: CASSPQELADLSYEQYF. In DNA form, the CDR3 reads TGTGCCAGCTCACCGCAAGAACTAGCGGACCTCTCCTACGAGCAGTACTTC.

This CDR3 reads CASSSQTSGIVTDTQYF. CDR3 nucleotide sequence: TGTGCCAGCAGCTCTCAGACTAGCGGGATTGTCACAGATACGCAGTATTTT. V usage is TRBV7-2 and J usage is TRBJ2-3; 11 nucleotides match TRBD2. CDR1 SGHTA and CDR2 FQGNSA come from the germline V gene. This CDR3 region has 17 residues. The V and J ends lost 4 bases and 2 bases, in that order; junction bases with no gene match: 8.

V is TRBV1 and J is TRBJ1-5; the table gives TRBD1 as D, unverified against the DNA. TRBV1 is listed as a pseudogene. CDR3 size: 16 residues. The CDR3 region is CTSSPIEQVGNQPQHF. Written as DNA, the CDR3 is TGCACCAGCAGCCCAATTGAACAGGTTGGCAATCAGCCCCAGCATTTT.

The chain uses TRBV18 and TRBJ2-3; D possibly corresponds to TRBD2 (5 bases). This CDR3 contains 16 residues. V was trimmed by 3 bases and J by 0 bases, leaving 13 bases between them. Germline assignment: CDR1 KGHSH and CDR2 LQKENI. The CDR3 loop is CASSPRAAGSTDTQYF. DNA for the CDR3: TGTGCCAGCTCACCCAGAGCGGCGGGCAGCACAGATACGCAGTATTTT.

The chain uses TRBV10-3 and TRBJ1-4; D might be TRBD1 (5 bases). The ends were cut back, 3 bases at V and 7 bases at J, with 18 bases in the middle. CDR1 and CDR2 (germline): ENHRY, SYGVKD. The CDR3 totals 16 residues. The CDR3 is CAISDPLGGLAEKLFF. DNA for the CDR3: TGTGCCATCAGTGACCCCCTGGGGGGGTTGGCTGAAAAACTGTTTTTT.

The chain combines TRBV6-5 with TRBJ2-3; 9 bases fit TRBD2. V lost 0 bases to trimming and J lost 5 bases; unmatched junction nucleotides: 6. The CDR3 covers 16 residues. Germline CDR1 is MNHEY and CDR2 is SVGAGI. In nucleotides, the CDR3 is TGTGCCAGCAGTTACTCGGCGGGAGGGCCTCGAGATACGCAGTATTTT. As protein: CASSYSAGGPRDTQYF.

The CDR3 protein is CSVEGTGQQETQYF. The CDR3 DNA follows: TGCAGCGTTGAAGGGACGGGACAGCAAGAGACCCAGTACTTC. J is TRBJ2-5 and V is TRBV29-1; TRBD1 matches at 7 bases. Trimming removed 1 base from V and 2 bases from J; junction bases left unmatched: 4. Germline lookup yields CDR1 SQVTM and CDR2 ANQGSEA. CDR3 length equals 14 residues.